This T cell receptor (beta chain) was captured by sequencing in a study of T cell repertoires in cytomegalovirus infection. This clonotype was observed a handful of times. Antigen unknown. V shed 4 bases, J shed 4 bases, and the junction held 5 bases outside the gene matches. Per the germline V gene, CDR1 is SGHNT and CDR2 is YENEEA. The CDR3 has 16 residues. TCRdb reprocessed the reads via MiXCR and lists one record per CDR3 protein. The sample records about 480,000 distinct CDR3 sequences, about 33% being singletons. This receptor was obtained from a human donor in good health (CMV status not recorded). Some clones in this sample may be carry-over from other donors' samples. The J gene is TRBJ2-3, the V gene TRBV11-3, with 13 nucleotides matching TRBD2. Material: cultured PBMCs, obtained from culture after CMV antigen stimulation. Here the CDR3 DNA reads TGTGCCAGCAGCTCAGGACTAGCGGGAGACTCAGATACGCAGTATTTT. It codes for CASSSGLAGDSDTQYF.